The 25 T cell receptor beta chains in this list originate from one sample, sequenced in a study of cytomegalovirus exposure and HLA in healthy donors. TCRdb's copy holds only in-frame clones and misses some; the assay was immunoSEQ multiplex PCR. The data contain about 69,000 clones, under 96% of them seen just once; the ten biggest clones take up 4.5%. The sample comprised PBMCs. All receptors derive from a woman between 18 and 29 years old in good health and CMV-seropositive.

The J gene is TRBJ2-5, the V gene TRBV7-9; 9 nucleotides line up with TRBD1. The CDR3 is 16 amino acids. J was trimmed by 5 bases and V by 0 bases; bases with no gene match: 7. The germline gives CDR1 SEHNR, CDR2 FQNEAQ (reference sequence). CDR3 protein: CASSLAGDRVRETQYF. CDR3 nucleotides: TGTGCCAGCAGCTTAGCGGGGGACAGGGTACGGGAGACCCAGTACTTC.

This chain uses TRBV13 with TRBJ1-2; 7 nucleotides line up with TRBD1. Trimming removed 5 bases from V and 7 bases from J; junction bases left unmatched: 10. CDR1 is PRHDT, CDR2 FYEKMQ, per germline (reference sequence). This CDR3 has 14 amino acids. DNA of the CDR3: TGTGCCAGCAGCAACTCGGACAGGATTAGTGGCTACACCTTC. The encoded protein is CASSNSDRISGYTF.

The chain combines TRBV6-5 with TRBJ2-3; D ambiguous. Trimming removed 5 bases at V and 9 bases at J, with 9 bases between. The germline V gene has CDR1 MNHEY and CDR2 SVGAGI. The CDR3 sequence is 11 residues long. The CDR3 sequence: CASSTGLTQYF. CDR3 sequence (DNA): TGTGCCAGCAGTACCGGTCTCACGCAGTATTTT.

This chain connects TRBV19 to TRBJ2-3; D is ambiguous. CDR3 length equals 13 residues. Trimming removed 6 bases at V and 0 bases at J, with 7 bases between. In germline, CDR1 is LNHDA, CDR2 SQIVND (reference sequence). DNA of the CDR3: TGTGCCAGTAGGGTAGATAGCACAGATACGCAGTATTTT. Translated: CASRVDSTDTQYF.

The chain couples TRBV4-1 to TRBJ2-7, with D possibly TRBD1 on 6 matching bases. The CDR3 sequence is 15 residues long. Trimming stripped 4 bases from V and 2 bases from J, with 15 bases between. The V gene's germline CDR1 is MGHRA and CDR2 YSYEKL. The CDR3 reads CASSPRQERPYEQYF. CDR3 nucleotide sequence: TGCGCCAGCAGCCCTCGACAGGAGCGACCCTACGAGCAGTACTTC.

The chain couples TRBV14 to TRBJ2-3; TRBD2 matches at 8 bases. In germline, CDR1 is SGHDN, CDR2 FVKESK. With 4 bases clipped from V and 2 bases from J, the junction kept 11 bases outside the gene matches. This CDR3 is built from 17 residues. CDR3 loop: CASSPGRLAGSTDTQYF. The CDR3 DNA sequence: TGTGCCAGCAGCCCCGGTCGGCTAGCGGGCTCCACAGATACGCAGTATTTT.

This rearrangement joins TRBV7-9 to TRBJ2-7; tentatively, D is TRBD1 (6 bases). V lost 5 bases to trimming and J lost 5 bases, with 16 bases between them. The CDR3 has 14 residues. Germline CDR1 and CDR2: SEHNR and FQNEAQ (reference sequence). The CDR3 DNA reads as TGTGCCAGCAGCATACAGGGTTTCGGGAACGAGCAGTACTTC. Amino acid sequence: CASSIQGFGNEQYF.

To note about this clone: A junction end diverges from the germline sequence, so it may reflect a read error. This chain joins TRBV7-7 and TRBJ2-5, with 9 bases lining up with TRBD2. The germline gives CDR1 SSHAT, CDR2 FNYEAQ (reference sequence). This CDR3 region has 18 residues. In DNA, the CDR3 is TGTGCTAGCAGCTTACGTGGTCCCGGGCTAGCGGGGCAAGAGACCCAGTACTTC. Its translation is CASSLRGPGLAGQETQYF.

Here the CDR3 DNA reads TGTGCCAGCAGCGCCGTGTGGACAGTCCAGGAGACCCAGTACTTC. Translation gives CASSAVWTVQETQYF. This rearrangement joins TRBV11-2 to TRBJ2-5; weak D call: TRBD1 (6 bases). V was pared by 5 bases and J by 5 bases, with 18 bases between. From germline, CDR1 is SGHAT and CDR2 FQNNGV. The CDR3 has 15 amino acids.

The chain combines TRBV9 with TRBJ2-3, with 9 bases fitting TRBD2. The J segment lost 7 bases and the V segment lost 0 bases, leaving 12 bases of the junction unmatched. CDR3 length: 17 residues. CDR1 is SGDLS and CDR2 is YYNGEE in the germline V gene. CDR3 DNA: TGTGCCAGCAGCGTAGGATGGGCGGGAGGGCCGTGGAATACGCAGTATTTT. Residues: CASSVGWAGGPWNTQYF.

This clone was found a few times. This rearrangement joins TRBV2 to TRBJ2-7, with 11 positions matching TRBD2. Trimming removed 6 bases from V and 3 bases from J; junction bases left unmatched: 4. The CDR3 runs to 14 residues. CDR1 and CDR2 (germline): SNHLY, FYNNEI. The CDR3 loop reads CASSGTSGNYEQYF. For the CDR3, the DNA is TGTGCCAGCAGCGGGACTAGCGGAAACTACGAGCAGTACTTC. Full variable domain (rest looked up from reference TRBV2 and TRBJ2-7): EPEVTQTPSHQVTQMGQEVILRCVPISNHLYFYWYRQILGQKVEFLVSFYNNEISEKSEIFDDQFSVERPDGSNFTLKIRSTKLEDSAMYFCASSGTSGNYEQYFGPGTRLTVT.

This chain connects TRBV6-6 to TRBJ2-3; D may be TRBD2 (5 bases). V lost 4 bases and J 1 base, leaving 9 bases between the germline ends. Per germline, CDR1 MNHNY and CDR2 SVGAGI (reference sequence). The CDR3 consists of 14 residues. In DNA form, the CDR3 reads TGTGCCAGCAGTTCTTTCGGGGGCACAGATACGCAGTATTTT. This codes for CASSSFGGTDTQYF.

The chain employs TRBV7-9 and TRBJ1-1; 7 bases agree with TRBD1. V lost 4 bases, J lost 2 bases, and 1 base stayed unmatched. In germline, CDR1 is SEHNR, CDR2 FQNEAQ (reference sequence). CDR3 length: 13 amino acids. The CDR3 reads CASSWDRNTEAFF. The CDR3 nucleotides are TGTGCCAGCAGCTGGGACAGAAACACTGAAGCTTTCTTT.

This clone has just a few counts. The chain is built from TRBV7-8 and TRBJ2-3; 10 bases match TRBD1. Germline V lookup: CDR1 SGHVS, CDR2 FQNEAQ. J lost 13 bases, V lost 1 base, and 5 bases had no gene match. This CDR3 has 13 amino acids. This chain's CDR3 is CASSLDDRGREYF. DNA of the CDR3: TGTGCCAGCAGCTTAGACGACAGGGGGCGAGAGTATTTT.

The chain recombines TRBV13 with TRBJ2-1; 9 positions agree with TRBD2. This CDR3 has 14 amino acids. CDR1 and CDR2 from the germline V gene are PRHDT and FYEKMQ (reference sequence). V shed 3 bases, J shed 7 bases, and the junction held 4 bases outside the gene matches. As DNA, the CDR3 is TGTGCCAGCAGCTTTAGACTAGCGGAAAATGAGCAGTTCTTC. Translated, it gives CASSFRLAENEQFF. The full variable domain, its missing parts supplied by reference TRBV13 and TRBJ2-1, is AAGVIQSPRHLIKEKRETATLKCYPIPRHDTVYWYQQGPGQDPQFLISFYEKMQSDKGSIPDRFSAQQFSDYHSELNMSSLELGDSALYFCASSFRLAENEQFFGPGTRLTVL.

The V and J genes are TRBV5-4 and TRBJ1-1; no definite D call. Trimming removed 5 bases at V and 4 bases at J, with 9 bases between. Germline-derived CDR1 and CDR2 are SGHNT and YYREEE (reference sequence). The CDR3 is made up of 12 amino acids. The CDR3 region is CASRRGSTEAFF. Here the CDR3 DNA reads TGTGCCAGCAGGCGCGGAAGCACTGAAGCTTTCTTT.

The chain uses TRBV30 and TRBJ2-3; unclear D gene. The CDR3 sequence is 14 residues long. The germline gives CDR1 GTSNPN, CDR2 SVGIG (reference sequence). Trimming left V 0 bases short and J 2 bases short, with 9 bases between. CDR3 loop: CAWSVGGSTDTQYF. CDR3 sequence (DNA): TGTGCCTGGAGTGTAGGCGGCTCCACAGATACGCAGTATTTT.

The V and J genes are TRBV28 and TRBJ1-1; TRBD1 agrees at 12 bases. The CDR3 length is 16 residues. V shed 2 bases, J shed 5 bases, and the junction held 6 bases outside the gene matches. Germline V gene data show CDR1 as MDHEN and CDR2 as SYDVKM. The CDR3 loop is CASSLGTGGVRTEAFF. CDR3 bases: TGTGCCAGCAGTTTAGGGACAGGGGGCGTAAGGACTGAAGCTTTCTTT.

J is TRBJ2-7 and V is TRBV6-1, with unresolved D. Germline V gives CDR1 MNHNS, CDR2 SASEGT. CDR3 length: 13 amino acids. Deletions cut 2 bases from V and 4 bases from J, with 9 bases between. CDR3 loop: CASSETRRYEQYF. The CDR3 region has the DNA TGTGCCAGCAGTGAAACGAGGCGGTACGAGCAGTACTTC.

The chain combines TRBV2 with TRBJ2-1; D might be TRBD2 (6 bases). V dropped 4 bases and J dropped 1 base, with 14 bases sitting between them. The CDR3 length is 16 residues. The germline gives CDR1 SNHLY, CDR2 FYNNEI. The chain's CDR3 is CASSVGTGLSYNEQFF. CDR3 DNA: TGTGCCAGCAGTGTAGGGACTGGACTATCCTACAATGAGCAGTTCTTC.

The table lists this clone with a count of one. The chain recombines TRBV7-2 with TRBJ1-4; D is possibly TRBD1 (5 bases). The CDR3 runs 16 residues. Trimming removed 0 bases from V and 0 bases from J, with 8 bases in between. Germline V gene data show CDR1 as SGHTA and CDR2 as FQGNSA. CDR3 sequence: CASSLAGGATNEKLFF. The CDR3 DNA sequence: TGTGCCAGCAGCTTAGCGGGGGGGGCAACTAATGAAAAACTGTTTTTT. The variable domain in full, with the rest retrieved from reference TRBV7-2 and TRBJ1-4, is GAGVSQSPSNKVTEKGKDVELRCDPISGHTALYWYRQSLGQGLEFLIYFQGNSAPDKSGLPSDRFSAERTGGSVSTLTIQRTQQEDSAVYLCASSLAGGATNEKLFFGSGTQLSVL.

The chain couples TRBV11-3 to TRBJ2-2, with 10 bases fitting TRBD1. Germline-derived CDR1 and CDR2 are SGHNT and YENEEA. V dropped 4 bases and J dropped 6; count of bases not matched to a gene: 5. CDR3 length: 15 residues. CDR3 loop: CASSSRDRGAGELFF. For the CDR3, the DNA is TGTGCCAGCAGCTCCCGGGACAGGGGTGCCGGGGAGCTGTTTTTT.

The rearrangement joins TRBV13 to TRBJ2-5, with 7 positions matching TRBD2. J was trimmed by 4 bases and V by 5 bases; bases with no gene match: 7. CDR1 and CDR2 from the germline V gene are PRHDT and FYEKMQ (reference sequence). CDR3 size: 14 residues. The CDR3 here is CASSPGRAIETQYF. In DNA form, the CDR3 reads TGTGCCAGCAGCCCTGGGAGGGCCATAGAGACCCAGTACTTC.

The chain has TRBV29-1 and TRBJ1-2; 7 positions match TRBD1. There are 14 residues in the CDR3. V dropped 3 bases and J dropped 4; count of bases not matched to a gene: 8. Germline V gene data show CDR1 as SQVTM and CDR2 as ANQGSEA. CDR3 sequence (DNA): TGCAGCGTTGATGACACAGGGGCGGGCTATGGCTACACCTTC. This translates into CSVDDTGAGYGYTF.

CDR3 in amino acids: CASSLQGALSNEQFF. CDR3 sequence (DNA): TGCGCCAGCAGCTTACAGGGGGCTCTTTCTAATGAGCAGTTCTTC. The chain links TRBV5-1 to TRBJ2-1; 9 bases agree with TRBD1. The CDR3 contains 15 residues. CDR1 and CDR2 from the germline V gene are SGHRS and YFSETQ. J was trimmed by 7 bases and V by 2 bases; bases with no gene match: 7.